The 26 T cell receptor beta chains below all came from one sample that was sequenced in a study of CD8 T cells in ankylosing spondylitis. TCRdb re-called the 5' RACE reads with MiXCR, one entry per CDR3 protein. The sample records some 220,000 distinct CDR3 sequences, approximately 7.6% being singletons. Sequenced material: blood, either unsorted or a sorted T cell fraction (not recorded which). All receptors come from a female donor with ankylosing spondylitis or in good health (not recorded which).

The chain employs TRBV6-1 and TRBJ2-3; 13 nucleotides line up with TRBD2. V lost 2 bases and J lost 0; bases outside the gene matches: 5. Germline values: CDR1 MNHNS, CDR2 SASEGT. The length of the CDR3 is 18 residues. The chain's CDR3 is CASSEPPGLAGSTDTQYF. DNA for the CDR3: TGTGCCAGCAGTGAACCACCGGGACTAGCGGGAAGCACAGATACGCAGTATTTT.

There are many counts of this clonotype. The CDR3 bases are TGTGCCAGCTCCCGGGTGGGCGGGGTCGAGCAGTACTTC. Translating gives CASSRVGGVEQYF. The chain employs TRBV7-2 and TRBJ2-7, with a possible D match to TRBD2 (6 bases). The ends were cut back, 8 bases at V and 6 bases at J, with 17 bases in the middle. Germline V gives CDR1 SGHTA, CDR2 FQGNSA. The CDR3 is 13 residues long. Using reference TRBV7-2 and TRBJ2-7 for the parts outside the CDR3, the full variable domain is GAGVSQSPSNKVTEKGKDVELRCDPISGHTALYWYRQSLGQGLEFLIYFQGNSAPDKSGLPSDRFSAERTGGSVSTLTIQRTQQEDSAVYLCASSRVGGVEQYFGPGTRLTVT.

At least ten counts were recorded for this clonotype. The chain combines TRBV10-3 with TRBJ2-4; tentative D call: TRBD1 (6 bases). CDR1 and CDR2 from the germline V gene are ENHRY and SYGVKD. With 0 bases removed from V and 5 bases from J, the gap between germline ends came to 17 bases. CDR3 length equals 17 residues. The CDR3 nucleotides read TGTGCCATCAGTGAGTCGACGCAAGGGGGTGTCCAAAACATTCAGTACTTC. It encodes CAISESTQGGVQNIQYF.

This clonotype was counted many times. The rearrangement joins TRBV10-3 to TRBJ2-7, with D maybe TRBD1 (5 bases). Trimming removed 0 bases at V and 5 bases at J, with 11 bases between. Germline-derived CDR1 and CDR2 are ENHRY and SYGVKD. This CDR3 is 14 amino acids long. The CDR3, as DNA: TGTGCCATCAGTGAGTCGAGCAGGGTCGACGAGCAGTACTTC. Its translation is CAISESSRVDEQYF.

This clonotype was recorded at least ten times. The chain carries TRBV6-2 or TRBV6-3 and TRBJ2-7; 8 bases align to TRBD2. The CDR3 runs 14 residues. CDR1 and CDR2 from the germline V gene are MNHEY and SVGEGT. The V gene end was trimmed by 7 bases and the J gene end by 2 bases; junction bases not matched to a gene: 7. CDR3 region: CASIPGGEAYEQYF. The CDR3 DNA reads as TGTGCCAGCATCCCCGGGGGGGAAGCCTACGAGCAGTACTTC.

At least ten counts were recorded for this clonotype. The chain combines TRBV27 with TRBJ2-5, with a possible D match to TRBD2 (5 bases). The V gene's germline CDR1 is MNHEY and CDR2 SMNVEV (reference sequence). This CDR3 contains 14 residues. Trimming removed 2 bases at V and 5 bases at J, with 12 bases between. The CDR3 region is CASSLVAGGETQYF. CDR3 nucleotide sequence: TGTGCCAGCAGTTTAGTGGCGGGCGGGGAGACCCAGTACTTC.

This clonotype has just a few counts. This chain joins TRBV7-2 and TRBJ2-1; 12 bases are a match to TRBD2. In germline, CDR1 is SGHTA, CDR2 FQGNSA. Germline trimming cut 5 bases from V and 12 bases from J; bases unmatched to any gene: 14. This CDR3 is 16 amino acids long. The CDR3 sequence: CASSPPGLAGGSVQFF. The DNA for the CDR3 is TGTGCCAGCAGCCCCCCTGGGCTAGCGGGAGGGTCCGTGCAGTTCTTC.

Many counts were recorded for this clonotype. This rearrangement joins TRBV20-1 to TRBJ2-7; possibly TRBD2 for D (5 bases). Per germline, CDR1 DFQATT and CDR2 SNEGSKA (reference sequence). Trimming took 0 bases from V and 0 from J, leaving 15 bases between them. CDR3 size: 16 residues. CDR3 residues: CSARDLSSVFSYEQYF. The CDR3 bases are TGCAGTGCTAGAGATTTGAGTAGCGTATTCTCCTACGAGCAGTACTTC.

In its sample, this clonotype was seen many times. The chain recombines TRBV25-1 with TRBJ2-1; the D gene is possibly TRBD2 (5 bases). The CDR3 contains 14 residues. Germline CDR1 reads MGHDK; CDR2 reads SYGVNS. The V end was cut by 3 bases, the J end by 7 bases, with 13 bases between. In DNA, the CDR3 is TGTGCCAGCAGTGACGCCGGACTCGGGAATGAGCAGTTCTTC. This gives the protein CASSDAGLGNEQFF. Supplemented by reference TRBV25-1 and TRBJ2-1, the full variable domain reads EADIYQTPRYLVIGTGKKITLECSQTMGHDKMYWYQQDPGMELHLIHYSYGVNSTEKGDLSSESTVSRIRTEHFPLTLESARPSHTSQYLCASSDAGLGNEQFFGPGTRLTVL.

This clonotype was seen ten or more times. The gene calls are TRBV12-3 or TRBV12-4 and TRBJ1-6, with 8 bases fitting TRBD1. CDR3 length: 14 residues. V shed 2 bases and J 9 bases; nucleotides not matched to a gene: 3. CDR3 nucleotides: TGTGCCAGCAGTTTACGGACAGGGACTTCACCCCTCCACTTT. Protein sequence: CASSLRTGTSPLHF.

The table lists this clonotype with many counts. In DNA form, the CDR3 reads TGTGCCATCAGTGAGACATCAGATACGCAGTATTTT. Amino acid sequence: CAISETSDTQYF. The chain carries TRBV10-3 and TRBJ2-3; D remains unclear. CDR1 is ENHRY, CDR2 SYGVKD, per germline. Between the trimmed V and J ends, which lost 2 bases and 4 bases, there was a span of 4 bases. This CDR3 spans 12 amino acids.

This clonotype was seen a few times. A much bigger clone sits one base away, suggesting this may be a read error. The V call is TRBV5-1, the J call TRBJ1-1; weak D call: TRBD1 (5 bases). This CDR3 has 15 residues. CDR1 SGHRS and CDR2 YFSETQ come from the germline V gene. V lost 1 base and J 4 bases, leaving 14 bases between the germline ends. The CDR3 coding sequence is TGCGCCAGCAGCTTGTGGGGGGATGGGACCACTGAAGCTTTCTTT. Its translation is CASSLWGDGTTEAFF.

This clonotype was seen repeatedly, ten times or more. This chain joins TRBV4-1 and TRBJ2-5; the D gene is possibly TRBD2 (6 bases). Germline V gene data show CDR1 as MGHRA and CDR2 as YSYEKL. V was clipped by 0 bases and J by 8 bases, with 16 bases between them. This CDR3 is built from 15 residues. The CDR3 sequence: CASSQEAGRGRTQYF. CDR3 nucleotides: TGCGCCAGCAGCCAAGAGGCGGGACGGGGGAGAACCCAGTACTTC.

With regard to this clonotype: A much larger clonotype is one base distant, so this may be a read error. CDR3 coding DNA: TGCAGTGCTCTCCAAAACACCGACCAAGAGCCCCAGTACTTC. It yields the protein CSALQNTDQEPQYF. This chain connects TRBV20-1 to TRBJ2-5; D gene uncertain. CDR1 and CDR2 from the germline V gene are DFQATT and SNEGSKA (reference sequence). This CDR3 is built from 14 residues.

This clonotype was observed many times. The chain couples TRBV24-1 to TRBJ2-1; possible D gene TRBD2, 6 bases. The CDR3 loop spans 13 amino acids. Deletions cut 7 bases from V and 4 bases from J, with 10 bases between. Germline V gene sequence: CDR1 KGHDR, CDR2 SFDVKD. The CDR3 loop reads CATSPGVYNEQFF. The CDR3 DNA follows: TGTGCCACCAGCCCGGGAGTTTACAATGAGCAGTTCTTC.

This clonotype was seen many times. The rearrangement uses TRBV30 and TRBJ1-1, with D uncertain. The V gene lost 0 bases and the J gene lost 5 bases, with 10 bases spanning the gap. Germline loops: CDR1 GTSNPN, CDR2 SVGIG (reference sequence). This CDR3 contains 13 residues. CDR3 loop: CAWSVNARTEAFF. Here the CDR3 DNA reads TGTGCCTGGAGTGTGAACGCCCGAACTGAAGCTTTCTTT.

This clonotype has at least ten counts. CDR3 sequence (DNA): TGTGCCATCAGTGGGACAGACCGATACAATGAGCAGTTCTTC. Amino acids: CAISGTDRYNEQFF. The genes are TRBV10-3 and TRBJ2-1, with D perhaps TRBD1 (6 bases). The germline CDR1 and CDR2 sequences are ENHRY and SYGVKD. The CDR3 has 14 residues. Trimming stripped 4 bases from V and 4 bases from J, with 11 bases between.

The rearrangement uses TRBV30 and TRBJ1-1; D uncertain. This CDR3 comprises 13 residues. Germline V gene lookup returns CDR1 GTSNPN and CDR2 SVGIG (reference sequence). The V and J ends lost 5 bases and 6 bases respectively, with 16 bases between them. The CDR3 coding sequence is TGTGCCTGGTTCCGGGAGGGCCGTGCTGAAGCTTTCTTT. Translating gives CAWFREGRAEAFF.

J is TRBJ2-2 and V is TRBV6-1; TRBD2 matches 7 bases. The germline V gene encodes CDR1 MNHNS and CDR2 SASEGT. With 5 bases clipped from V and 8 bases from J, the junction kept 8 bases outside the gene matches. This CDR3 spans 14 amino acids. CDR3 protein: CASSRTSTSGELFF. The CDR3 DNA follows: TGTGCCAGCAGTCGGACTAGTACATCGGGGGAGCTGTTTTTT.

This clonotype was seen at least ten times. V gene TRBV12-3 or TRBV12-4 combines with J gene TRBJ2-3; 7 bases are a match to TRBD2. The CDR3 contains 14 residues. The trim removed 5 bases at V and 2 bases at J, leaving 4 bases unmatched. CDR3 in amino acids: CASSMAGDTDTQYF. The CDR3 DNA follows: TGTGCCAGCAGTATGGCGGGGGACACAGATACGCAGTATTTT.

This clonotype was seen at least ten times. V gene TRBV5-1 combines with J gene TRBJ2-7, with 11 bases that match TRBD2. Germline CDR1 is SGHRS and CDR2 is YFSETQ. Unmatched junction bases numbered 5, after V lost 5 bases and J lost 1 base. The CDR3 spans 15 residues. Here the CDR3 reads CASRAGTSGSYEQYF. CDR3 nucleotides: TGCGCCAGCAGGGCCGGGACTAGCGGTTCCTACGAGCAGTACTTC.

In this sample, this clonotype turned up many times. The chain is built from TRBV20-1 and TRBJ2-1; the match to TRBD2 covers 11 bases. The CDR3 length is 14 residues. CDR1 is DFQATT, CDR2 SNEGSKA, per germline (reference sequence). Trimming took 8 bases from V and 4 from J; bases not matched to a gene: 7. The CDR3 spells CSPLGTSGYNEQFF. The DNA for the CDR3 is TGCAGTCCCCTAGGGACTAGCGGTTACAATGAGCAGTTCTTC.

This clonotype has a count of ten or more. V is TRBV5-1 and J is TRBJ2-3; 10 bases are shared with TRBD1. The trim removed 5 bases at V and 3 bases at J, leaving 6 bases unmatched. This CDR3 has 15 amino acids. Germline V gene sequence: CDR1 SGHRS, CDR2 YFSETQ. CDR3 loop: CASRAGTGATDTQYF. The CDR3, as DNA: TGCGCCAGCAGGGCCGGGACAGGGGCAACAGATACGCAGTATTTT.

The sample holds many counts of this clonotype. The chain joins TRBV12-3 or TRBV12-4 to TRBJ2-1; D is tentatively TRBD1 or TRBD2 (6 bases each). V gave up 5 bases and J gave up 7 bases, with 18 bases separating them. There are 15 residues in the CDR3. The CDR3 is CASSPRGDSENEQFF. The CDR3 DNA reads TGTGCCAGCAGTCCGAGGGGGGACTCTGAGAATGAGCAGTTCTTC.

This clonotype has ten or more counts. This chain uses TRBV29-1 with TRBJ1-2; the match to TRBD1 covers 7 bases. Germline lookup yields CDR1 SQVTM and CDR2 ANQGSEA. The V gene end was trimmed by 5 bases and the J gene end by 2 bases; junction bases not matched to a gene: 5. This CDR3 has 13 residues. The CDR3 coding sequence is TGCAGCGTTCGACAGGGAAGCAACTATGGCTACACCTTC. Residues: CSVRQGSNYGYTF.

This clonotype was seen ten or more times. This chain connects TRBV11-2 to TRBJ2-1; 8 nucleotides match TRBD2. CDR3 length equals 16 residues. V was pared by 5 bases and J by 4 bases, with 10 bases of the junction left unmatched. Germline loops: CDR1 SGHAT, CDR2 FQNNGV. The CDR3 reads CASSLSQREPYNEQFF. The CDR3 nucleotides are TGTGCCAGCAGCCTCTCCCAGCGGGAGCCGTACAATGAGCAGTTCTTC.